This T cell receptor beta chain was retrieved from a study of Ad26.COV2.S vaccination and SARS-CoV-2 variants. For the study at large: Doses of Ad26.COV2.S were injected into muscle once or twice, 56 days apart.

Concerning this clone itself: This sample also contains other DNA sequences that code for the same CDR3.

Assay used: immunoSEQ multiplex PCR; TCRdb lists only in-frame clones, some missing. The sample has approximately 350,000 clones, 87% seen once; the top ten hold 3.4%. Treatment here: 15 to 20 received Ad26.COV2.S at low or high dose, single or two shots; 5 received placebo; per-sample allocation not given. It was on day 63 after the first vaccine or placebo injection that samples were taken. V lost 3 bases, J lost 7 bases, and 7 bases lay in between. The CDR3 runs 12 residues. Germline CDR1 is LGHDT and CDR2 is YNNKEL (reference sequence). The source was peripheral blood, collected in a trial of Ad26.COV2.S vaccine versus placebo. The receptor was derived from a person between 18 and 59 years old who received the Ad26.COV2.S COVID-19 vaccine or a placebo. The genes are TRBV3-1 (or the pseudogene TRBV3-2) and TRBJ1-5; D unresolved. The CDR3 loop reads CASSQGSQPQHF. The CDR3 nucleotides read TGTGCCAGCAGCCAGGGGTCCCAGCCCCAGCATTTT.